Listed below are T cell receptor beta chains from one sample, sequenced in a study of blood T cell repertoires in COVID-19. Clones were read by immunoSEQ multiplex PCR, and TCRdb kept only the in-frame ones, dropping some. The sample carries fewer than 400,000 clones, 80% to 90% recorded once. Specimen: PBMCs or T cells enriched from blood (not recorded which). The receptors stem from a man aged 25-45 years who had recovered from COVID-19. Each CDR3 is given with its conserved first and last residue. A D gene is named only where the DNA matches it firmly. The size entry is marked missing in some rows and otherwise reads once, few, many or a size class.

V gene	D gene	J gene	clone size	CDR3 DNA	CDR3 protein
TRBV7-2	NA	TRBJ1-6	NA	TGTGCCAGCAGCTCCCGACAGGCAATTAATTCACCCCTCCACTTT	CASSSRQAINSPLHF
TRBV27	NA	TRBJ1-2	NA	TGTGCCAGCAGTTTGAAGGGAGGCTATGGCTACACCTTC	CASSLKGGYGYTF
TRBV7-2	NA	TRBJ1-2	NA	TGTGCCAGCAGCTTAGGGCAGGGGAAGTATGGCTACACCTTC	CASSLGQGKYGYTF
TRBV12-3/TRBV12-4	NA	TRBJ1-2	NA	TGTGCCAGCAGTCCCGACAGGAACTATGGCTACACCTTC	CASSPDRNYGYTF
TRBV7-8	NA	TRBJ1-4	few	TGTGCCAGCAAGCGGGACGGAATAAATGAAAAACTGTTTTTT	CASKRDGINEKLFF
TRBV19	TRBD1	TRBJ1-5	NA	TGTGCCAGTAGTATCGGGGGACAGGTGGAGCCCCAGCATTTT	CASSIGGQVEPQHF
TRBV3-1/TRBV3-2	NA	TRBJ1-1	NA	TGTGCCAGCAGCCGGGGGGGCCCAGGCACTGAAGCTTTCTTT	CASSRGGPGTEAFF
TRBV27	NA	TRBJ2-7	NA	TGTGCCAGCACCCTGAGGATTGGAGACGAGCAGTACTTC	CASTLRIGDEQYF
TRBV6-4	NA	TRBJ2-7	NA	TGTGCCAGCAGTGACCTACAGGGGGGGGACTACGAGCAGTACTTC	CASSDLQGGDYEQYF
TRBV5-1	NA	TRBJ1-2	NA	TGCGCCAGCAGCACGTCCCGCCAGGGGTTGGGCTATGGCTACACCTTC	CASSTSRQGLGYGYTF
TRBV25-1	TRBD1	TRBJ1-2	NA	TGTGCCAGCAGTCCGACGCGCGGCAGGGGGTATGGCTACACCTTC	CASSPTRGRGYGYTF
TRBV6-5	TRBD1	TRBJ1-2	many	TGTGCCAGCAGCCGCACCCAGGGGGCATATGGCTACACCTTC	CASSRTQGAYGYTF
TRBV19	NA	TRBJ2-3	NA	TGTGCCAGTAGTGACCCCACTAGGCTCACAGATACGCAGTATTTT	CASSDPTRLTDTQYF
TRBV5-6	TRBD1	TRBJ1-6	NA	TGTGCCAGCACCCTTGGGACAGGGAGGAATTCACCCCTCCACTTT	CASTLGTGRNSPLHF
TRBV2	NA	TRBJ1-1	NA	TGTGCCAGCAGTGATCCAGGCGGGGTAAGAGCTGAAGCTTTCTTT	CASSDPGGVRAEAFF
TRBV6-1	TRBD1	TRBJ1-4	NA	TGTGCCAGCAGTGAAGCTCCGGCAGGGGGCATCGAGAGTGAAAAACTGTTTTTT	CASSEAPAGGIESEKLFF
TRBV2	NA	TRBJ1-2	NA	TGTGCCAGCAGTGTTGAGGGAGACGATGGCTACACCTTC	CASSVEGDDGYTF
TRBV18	TRBD2	TRBJ2-4	few	TGTGCCAGCTCACCCACCGGGACTAGCGTAGCCAAAAACATTCAGTACTTC	CASSPTGTSVAKNIQYF
TRBV4-3	NA	TRBJ1-6	once	TGCGCCAGCAGCCAAGATCCGGACAGCTCCTATAATTCACCCCTCCACTTT	CASSQDPDSSYNSPLHF
TRBV2	NA	TRBJ2-2	once	TGTGCCAGCAGTGTTCAGGGGTTACACACCGGGGAGCTGTTTTTT	CASSVQGLHTGELFF
TRBV18	TRBD1	TRBJ1-4	NA	TGTGCCAGCTCACCGCAATGGGACAGAGAAAAACTGTTTTTT	CASSPQWDREKLFF
TRBV7-7	TRBD2	TRBJ2-1	NA	TGTGCTAGCAGCCCAAGCGGGATGTCCTACAATGAGCAGTTCTTC	CASSPSGMSYNEQFF
TRBV2	TRBD1	TRBJ1-5	few	TGTGCCAGCAGTGGGACAGGGAACAATCAGCCCCAGCATTTT	CASSGTGNNQPQHF
TRBV19	NA	TRBJ2-7	NA	TGTGCCAGTAGCACGAGGGCGGGTGTACTCTACGAGCAGTACTTC	CASSTRAGVLYEQYF
TRBV25-1	TRBD2	TRBJ2-7	NA	TGTGCCAGCAGTGTTGGGGGGGTACAGGCCCCATACGAGCAGTACTTC	CASSVGGVQAPYEQYF
TRBV25-1	TRBD1	TRBJ1-1	NA	TGTGCCAGCAGCGGGACAGTGAACACTGAAGCTTTCTTT	CASSGTVNTEAFF
TRBV9	NA	TRBJ1-2	NA	TGTGCCAGCAGCGTTACGGGTTTGTATGGCTACACCTTC	CASSVTGLYGYTF
TRBV19	NA	TRBJ1-5	NA	TGTGCCAGTAGTCAGGGGTCGGGGTATAGCAATCAGCCCCAGCATTTT	CASSQGSGYSNQPQHF
TRBV7-9	NA	TRBJ1-2	NA	TGTGCCAGCACCATCGGTGCCAGGGACTTAGGTGGCTACACCTTC	CASTIGARDLGGYTF
TRBV29-1	NA	TRBJ1-3	once	TGCAGCGTTGAGGGGGCCCGCCGGGGCTCTGGAAACACCATATATTTT	CSVEGARRGSGNTIYF
TRBV4-1	NA	TRBJ2-5	NA	TGCGCCAGCAGCCAAGAAACTAAAGGCGGGGTTGCCGAGACCCAGTACTTC	CASSQETKGGVAETQYF
TRBV6-2/TRBV6-3	TRBD2	TRBJ2-7	NA	TGTGCCAGCAGTTACTCGTTCAGCGGGGGGGCTTACGAGCAGTACTTC	CASSYSFSGGAYEQYF
TRBV18	TRBD1	TRBJ1-1	NA	TGTGCCAGCTCAGGAGGACAGGGGGGGACTGAAGCTTTCTTT	CASSGGQGGTEAFF
TRBV5-1	TRBD2	TRBJ2-3	NA	TGCGCCAGCAGCGTGAGCGGGGTGGTGGTAGATACGCAGTATTTT	CASSVSGVVVDTQYF
TRBV7-9	NA	TRBJ2-5	NA	TGTGCCAGCAGCCATGGGCCGCAAGAGACCCAGTACTTC	CASSHGPQETQYF
TRBV11-2	TRBD1	TRBJ1-1	few	TGTGCCAGCAGCCCCATCAGCGGGGACAGGGAAGGGGGAAAAGCTTTCTTT	CASSPISGDREGGKAFF
TRBV10-2	NA	TRBJ1-1	few	TGCGCCAGCAGTGAATTAGAGCGTATGAACACTGAAGCTTTCTTT	CASSELERMNTEAFF
TRBV27	NA	TRBJ1-1	NA	TGTGCCAGCAGTTTCGCCGACAGGCCGAACACTGAAGCTTTCTTT	CASSFADRPNTEAFF
TRBV11-2	TRBD1	TRBJ1-1	NA	TGTGCCAGCAGCTTAGGAGGGAGACAGGGGGGCGGGGTGAACACTGAAGCTTTCTTT	CASSLGGRQGGGVNTEAFF
TRBV7-8	NA	TRBJ1-2	NA	TGTGCCAGCAGCCCTTCCTGGGGTCAGGGTTATGGCTACACCTTC	CASSPSWGQGYGYTF
TRBV18	NA	TRBJ1-2	NA	TGTGCCAGCTCACCACCGGGCAGGGTGGCTGGCTACACCTTC	CASSPPGRVAGYTF
TRBV4-1	TRBD1	TRBJ1-1	few	TGCGCCAGCAGCCCCATGGGACAGGGGAACACTGAAGCTTTCTTT	CASSPMGQGNTEAFF
TRBV19	NA	TRBJ1-1	NA	TGTGCCAGTAGTTACCCTTCGGCGGTAGCTTTCTTT	CASSYPSAVAFF
TRBV16	TRBD2	TRBJ2-7	NA	TGTGCCAGCAGCCAGGGGGGGAACGAGCAGTACTTC	CASSQGGNEQYF
TRBV5-1	NA	TRBJ2-3	NA	TGCGCCAGCAGCTTGGGGGGCGGATTTAACACAGATACGCAGTATTTT	CASSLGGGFNTDTQYF